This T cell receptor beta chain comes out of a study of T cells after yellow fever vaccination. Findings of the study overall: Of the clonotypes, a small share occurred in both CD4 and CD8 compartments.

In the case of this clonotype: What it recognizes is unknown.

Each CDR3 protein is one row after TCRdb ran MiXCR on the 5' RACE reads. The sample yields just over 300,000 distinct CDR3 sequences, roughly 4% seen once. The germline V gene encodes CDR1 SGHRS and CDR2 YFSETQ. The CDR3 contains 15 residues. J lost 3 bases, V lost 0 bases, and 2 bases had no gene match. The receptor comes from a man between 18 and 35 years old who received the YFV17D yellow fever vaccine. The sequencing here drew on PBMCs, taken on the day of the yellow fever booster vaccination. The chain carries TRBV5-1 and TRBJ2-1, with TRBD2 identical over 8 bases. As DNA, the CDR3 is TGCGCCAGCAGCTTGGCTACTAGCGGCTACAATGAGCAGTTCTTC. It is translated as CASSLATSGYNEQFF. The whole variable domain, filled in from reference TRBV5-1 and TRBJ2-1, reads KAGVTQTPRYLIKTRGQQVTLSCSPISGHRSVSWYQQTPGQGLQFLFEYFSETQRNKGNFPGRFSGRQFSNSRSEMNVSTLELGDSALYLCASSLATSGYNEQFFGPGTRLTVL.